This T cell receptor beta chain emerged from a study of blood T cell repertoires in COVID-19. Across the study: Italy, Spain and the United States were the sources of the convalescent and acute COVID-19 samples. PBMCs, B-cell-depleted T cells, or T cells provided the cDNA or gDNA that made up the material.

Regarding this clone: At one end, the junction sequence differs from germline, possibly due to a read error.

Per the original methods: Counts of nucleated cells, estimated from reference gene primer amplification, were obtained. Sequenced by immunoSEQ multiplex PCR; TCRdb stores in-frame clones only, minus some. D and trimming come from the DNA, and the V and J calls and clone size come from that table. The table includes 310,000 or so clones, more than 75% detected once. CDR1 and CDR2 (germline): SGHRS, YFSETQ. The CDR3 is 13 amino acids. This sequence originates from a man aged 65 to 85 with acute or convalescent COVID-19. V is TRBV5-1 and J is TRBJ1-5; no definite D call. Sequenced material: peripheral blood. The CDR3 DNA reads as TGCGCCAGCAGCTTGGACCGGGATCAGTCCCAGCATTTT. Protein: CASSLDRDQSQHF.